Included here is one TCR beta chain sequence, with context. Antigen specificity is unknown. This sample was included in a study of blood T cells in healthy people across ages. In the study overall: There was about one barcoded beta molecule captured by template switching per two T cells. Study-wide results and limits: Not knowing donor CMV status may have confounded expanded clonotype changes.

Extracted total RNA amounted to at least 5.5 micrograms for each sample. The germline V gene encodes CDR1 DFQATT and CDR2 SNEGSKA (reference sequence). The V gene lost 7 bases and the J gene lost 2 bases, with 12 bases spanning the gap. The CDR3 consists of 12 residues. Together with a sample-barcoded 5' primer, a J-beta primer mix was included in a second PCR lasting roughly 6 to 12 cycles. Each TCR beta cDNA got a 12-nucleotide random molecular identifier. TCRdb recomputed calls from the 5' RACE reads with MiXCR, one row per CDR3 protein. The table has nearly 1 million distinct CDR3 sequences, about 53% seen once.

The receptor's source is a woman aged 55-69 years in good health. Sequences were obtained from blood. The chain links TRBV20-1 to TRBJ2-7; a weak D match, TRBD2 (5 bases). CDR3 protein: CSGAGDTYEQYF. The DNA for the CDR3 is TGCAGTGGCGCGGGCGATACCTACGAGCAGTACTTC.